This is a list of T cell receptor beta chains from one sample in a study of Ad26.COV2.S vaccination and SARS-CoV-2 variants. TCRdb's table, derived via immunoSEQ multiplex PCR, lists solely in-frame clones and lacks some. Of 300,000 to 350,000 clones listed, 85% to 90% are singletons. The material was peripheral blood, obtained in a trial of Ad26.COV2.S vaccine versus placebo. The origin of the receptors is a person aged 18-60 years who received the Ad26.COV2.S COVID-19 vaccine or a placebo. CDR3s include the opening cysteine and the closing phenylalanine or tryptophan. The order of the fields is clone size, V gene, J gene, D gene, CDR3 protein, CDR3 DNA. The D gene is left open where the match is weak. Clone size is given for some rows only: seen once, a few or many times, or a class if the clone is expanded.

-	TRBV15	TRBJ2-5	TRBD2	CATSSSGLAGGPGETQYF	TGTGCCACCAGCAGCTCCGGACTAGCGGGAGGGCCGGGAGAGACCCAGTACTTC
-	TRBV27	TRBJ2-2	-	CASRDLVSGELFF	TGTGCCAGCCGGGACCTTGTTAGCGGGGAGCTGTTTTTT
-	TRBV6-6	TRBJ2-2	-	CASSYSMGSVGELFF	TGTGCCAGCAGTTACTCGATGGGGTCGGTCGGGGAGCTGTTTTTT
-	TRBV18	TRBJ2-1	TRBD2	CASSPRVVREREGQNEQFF	TGTGCCAGCTCACCTCGTGTGGTTCGAGAGCGGGAGGGCCAAAATGAGCAGTTCTTC
few	TRBV5-4	TRBJ1-4	TRBD1	CASSQGAAGNEKLFF	TGTGCCAGCAGCCAGGGGGCAGCGGGGAATGAAAAACTGTTTTTT
-	TRBV5-4	TRBJ2-1	-	CASSFRGNNEQFF	TGTGCCAGCAGCTTCCGGGGCAACAATGAGCAGTTCTTC
-	TRBV28	TRBJ1-2	-	CASTGGRNDYTF	TGTGCCAGCACGGGGGGGAGAAACGACTACACCTTC
-	TRBV6-5	TRBJ2-2	-	CASRRATGELFF	TGTGCCAGCAGGCGGGCCACCGGGGAGCTGTTTTTT
-	TRBV6-5	TRBJ2-7	TRBD1	CASRDRGLNEQYF	TGTGCCAGCAGGGACAGGGGGCTGAACGAGCAGTACTTC
-	TRBV18	TRBJ2-1	TRBD2	CASSRLAGEVSEQFF	TGTGCCAGCTCACGACTAGCGGGAGAGGTGAGTGAGCAGTTCTTC
-	TRBV2	TRBJ2-5	-	CASSEGTGQRYQETQYF	TGTGCCAGCAGTGAGGGAACAGGGCAAAGGTACCAAGAGACCCAGTACTTC
once	TRBV28	TRBJ1-6	TRBD1	CASSLPGQGGSPLHF	TGTGCCAGCAGTCTTCCGGGACAGGGAGGTTCACCCCTCCACTTT
-	TRBV4-2	TRBJ2-5	-	CASSQVAETQYF	TGTGCCAGCAGCCAAGTAGCTGAGACCCAGTACTTC
-	TRBV29-1	TRBJ2-7	-	CSVSGTLNTPSSYEQYF	TGCAGCGTATCCGGGACACTTAACACCCCGAGCTCCTACGAGCAGTACTTC
-	TRBV3-1/TRBV3-2	TRBJ1-4	-	CASSHGDEKLFF	TGTGCCAGCAGCCACGGGGATGAAAAACTGTTTTTT
-	TRBV6-1	TRBJ1-6	-	CASSEVMVKSPLHF	TGTGCCAGCAGTGAAGTTATGGTTAAATCACCCCTCCACTTT
-	TRBV7-9	TRBJ1-1	-	CASSLKWGANEAFF	TGTGCCAGCAGCTTAAAATGGGGGGCGAATGAAGCTTTCTTT
-	TRBV7-9	TRBJ2-7	-	CASSSGGTYEQYF	TGTGCCAGCAGCTCGGGGGGCACTTACGAGCAGTACTTC
-	TRBV30	TRBJ1-1	TRBD1	CAWSVPRTGNTEAFF	TGTGCCTGGAGTGTACCTAGGACAGGGAACACTGAAGCTTTCTTT
-	TRBV6-1	TRBJ1-2	TRBD1	CASSEVGTGGFYGYTF	TGTGCCAGCAGTGAAGTTGGGACAGGGGGGTTCTATGGCTACACCTTC
-	TRBV9	TRBJ1-6	-	CASSVVGGSPLHF	TGTGCCAGCAGCGTAGTGGGTGGTTCACCCCTCCACTTT
-	TRBV13	TRBJ1-4	-	CASSLQGTNEKLFF	TGTGCCAGCAGCTTACAGGGGACGAATGAAAAACTGTTTTTT
-	TRBV5-4	TRBJ2-3	-	CASSLAGSPSTDTQYF	TGTGCCAGCAGCTTGGCTGGCAGCCCTAGCACAGATACGCAGTATTTT
-	TRBV7-8	TRBJ2-1	TRBD2	CASSSPGLAGRSYNEQFF	TGTGCCAGCAGCTCGCCGGGACTAGCGGGGCGCTCCTACAATGAGCAGTTCTTC
-	TRBV6-2/TRBV6-3	TRBJ2-5	-	CASSSRPSDEETQYF	TGTGCCAGCAGTTCCCGACCCTCCGATGAGGAGACCCAGTACTTC
-	TRBV5-1	TRBJ2-3	TRBD2	CASSASGGTDTQYF	TGCGCCAGCAGTGCTAGCGGGGGCACAGATACGCAGTATTTT